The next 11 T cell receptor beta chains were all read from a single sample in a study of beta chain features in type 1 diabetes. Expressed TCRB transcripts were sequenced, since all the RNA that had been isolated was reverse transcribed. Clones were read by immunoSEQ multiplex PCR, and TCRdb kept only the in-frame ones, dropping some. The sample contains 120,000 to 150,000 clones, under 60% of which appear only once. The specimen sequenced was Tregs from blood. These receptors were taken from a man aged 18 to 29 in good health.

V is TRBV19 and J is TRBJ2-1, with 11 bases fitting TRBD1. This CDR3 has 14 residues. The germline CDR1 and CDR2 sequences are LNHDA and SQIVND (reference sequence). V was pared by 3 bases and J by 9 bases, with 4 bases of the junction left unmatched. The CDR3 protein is CASSMRTGGGEQFF. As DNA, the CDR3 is TGTGCCAGTAGTATGAGGACAGGGGGCGGTGAGCAGTTCTTC.

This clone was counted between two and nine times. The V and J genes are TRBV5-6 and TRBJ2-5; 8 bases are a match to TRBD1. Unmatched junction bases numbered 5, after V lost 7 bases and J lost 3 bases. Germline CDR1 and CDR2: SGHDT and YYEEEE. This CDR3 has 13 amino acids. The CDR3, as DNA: TGTGCCAGCGGGGGGACAGGAAAAGAGACCCAGTACTTC. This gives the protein CASGGTGKETQYF. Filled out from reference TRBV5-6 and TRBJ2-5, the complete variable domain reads DAGVTQSPTHLIKTRGQQVTLRCSPKSGHDTVSWYQQALGQGPQFIFQYYEEEERQRGNFPDRFSGHQFPNYSSELNVNALLLGDSALYLCASGGTGKETQYFGPGTRLLVL.

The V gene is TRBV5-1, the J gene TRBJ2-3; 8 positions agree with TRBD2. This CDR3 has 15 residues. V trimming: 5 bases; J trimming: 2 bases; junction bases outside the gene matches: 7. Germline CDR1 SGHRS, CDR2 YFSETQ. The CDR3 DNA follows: TGCGCCAGCAGTCCAAATAGCGGGAACACAGATACGCAGTATTTT. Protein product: CASSPNSGNTDTQYF. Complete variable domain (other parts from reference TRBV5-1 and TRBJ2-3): KAGVTQTPRYLIKTRGQQVTLSCSPISGHRSVSWYQQTPGQGLQFLFEYFSETQRNKGNFPGRFSGRQFSNSRSEMNVSTLELGDSALYLCASSPNSGNTDTQYFGPGTRLTVL.

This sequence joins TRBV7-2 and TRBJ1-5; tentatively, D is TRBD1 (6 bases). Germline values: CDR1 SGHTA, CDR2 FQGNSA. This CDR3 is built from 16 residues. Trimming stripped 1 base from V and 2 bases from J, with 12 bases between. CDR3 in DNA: TGTGCCAGCAGCTTAGTTGCAGGGGTGGGCAATCAGCCCCAGCATTTT. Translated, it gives CASSLVAGVGNQPQHF.

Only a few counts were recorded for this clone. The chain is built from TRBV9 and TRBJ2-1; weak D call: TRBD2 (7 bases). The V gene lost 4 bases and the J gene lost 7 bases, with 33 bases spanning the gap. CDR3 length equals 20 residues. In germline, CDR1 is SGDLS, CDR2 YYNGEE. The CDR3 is CASSPREGGGGGTAGNEQFF. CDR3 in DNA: TGTGCCAGCAGCCCCCGGGAAGGGGGGGGCGGGGGTACGGCGGGGAATGAGCAGTTCTTC.

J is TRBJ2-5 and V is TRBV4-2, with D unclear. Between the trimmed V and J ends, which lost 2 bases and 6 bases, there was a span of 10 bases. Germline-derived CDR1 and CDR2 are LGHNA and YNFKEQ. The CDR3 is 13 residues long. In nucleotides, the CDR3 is TGTGCCAGCAGCCAATACTTTATCCAGACCCAGTACTTC. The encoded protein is CASSQYFIQTQYF.

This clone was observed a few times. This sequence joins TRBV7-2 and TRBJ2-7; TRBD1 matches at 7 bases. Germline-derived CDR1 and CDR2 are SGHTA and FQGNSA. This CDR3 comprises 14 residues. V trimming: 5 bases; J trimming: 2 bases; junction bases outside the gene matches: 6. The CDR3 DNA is TGTGCCAGCAGCCTGGGGACAGTAGCCTACGAGCAGTACTTC. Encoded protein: CASSLGTVAYEQYF.

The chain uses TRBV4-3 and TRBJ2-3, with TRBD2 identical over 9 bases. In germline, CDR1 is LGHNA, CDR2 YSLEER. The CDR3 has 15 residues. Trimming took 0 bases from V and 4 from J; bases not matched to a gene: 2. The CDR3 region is CASSQDAGGPDTQYF. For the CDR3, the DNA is TGCGCCAGCAGCCAAGACGCGGGGGGGCCAGATACGCAGTATTTT.

Written as DNA, the CDR3 is TGTGCCAGCAGCCCGGTTAGGAGTCTCCCATCTGGCTACACCTTC. Amino acids: CASSPVRSLPSGYTF. J is TRBJ1-2 and V is TRBV5-4, with no clear D. From germline, CDR1 is SGHNT and CDR2 YYREEE (reference sequence). The CDR3 totals 15 residues. Trimming took off 4 bases at V and 7 bases at J, with 20 bases between the two ends.

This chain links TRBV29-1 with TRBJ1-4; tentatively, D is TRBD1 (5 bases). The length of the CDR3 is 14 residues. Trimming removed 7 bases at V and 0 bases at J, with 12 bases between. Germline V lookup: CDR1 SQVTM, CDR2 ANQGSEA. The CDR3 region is CSAGRGSTNEKLFF. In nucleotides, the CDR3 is TGCAGCGCCGGAAGGGGCTCAACTAATGAAAAACTGTTTTTT. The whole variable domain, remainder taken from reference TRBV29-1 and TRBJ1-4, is SAVISQKPSRDICQRGTSLTIQCQVDSQVTMMFWYRQQPGQSLTLIATANQGSEATYESGFVIDKFPISRPNLTFSTLTVSNMSPEDSSIYLCSAGRGSTNEKLFFGSGTQLSVL.

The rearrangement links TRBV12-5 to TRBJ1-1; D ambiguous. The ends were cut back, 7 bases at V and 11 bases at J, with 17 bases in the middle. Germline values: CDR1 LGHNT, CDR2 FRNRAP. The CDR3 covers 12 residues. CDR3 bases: TGTGCTAGTGCCCAGGATTACCCTCCTGCTTTCTTT. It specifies CASAQDYPPAFF.